This TCR beta chain came from a study of OX40 agonist ivuxolimab in advanced cancers. Whole-study findings and limits: The study observed clonal expansion of CD4+ and CD8+ blood T cells by week 6 at 0.1 to 3.0 mg/kg.

Germline values: CDR1 SGHTA, CDR2 FQGNSA. Trimming at V came to 3 bases and at J to 7 bases, leaving 6 bases not matched to a gene. This CDR3 contains 16 residues. Clones were sequenced by immunoSEQ multiplex PCR, and TCRdb holds only the in-frame ones, with some missing. The data hold some 80,000 clones, with 85% to 90% observed a single time. Points on this clone: Its antigen is still unknown.

This chain joins TRBV7-2 and TRBJ2-3; 14 nucleotides align to TRBD2. The sample in question was CD4+ or CD8+ T cells sorted from blood, obtained in a trial of the OX40 agonist ivuxolimab. The TCR originated in an adult with an advanced solid tumor such as melanoma, head and neck, liver or kidney cancer. The CDR3 region is CASSFGLAGGRNTQYF. DNA for the CDR3: TGTGCCAGCAGCTTCGGACTAGCGGGGGGAAGAAATACGCAGTATTTT.